Presented here are 2 T cell receptor beta chains from one specimen sequenced in a study of blood T cells in healthy people across ages. Alongside a J-beta primer mix, a sample-barcoded 5' primer served in a second PCR lasting about 7 to 12 cycles. MiXCR was run by TCRdb on the 5' RACE reads, yielding one entry per CDR3 protein. In the table there are some 760,000 distinct CDR3 sequences, roughly 25% of which are singletons. This sample also appeared in a second study, on T cells of mothers and their children.

The source material was blood. The receptors originated from a boy between 10 and 17 years old in good health.

The rearrangement joins TRBV29-1 to TRBJ1-1; D perhaps matches TRBD1 (6 bases). Germline assignment: CDR1 SQVTM and CDR2 ANQGSEA. The CDR3 is 15 amino acids. The V and J ends lost 6 bases and 4 bases respectively, with 21 bases between them. As DNA, the CDR3 is TGCAGCGTCGAACGGTGGGGGGGCCCGGGCACTGAAGCTTTCTTT. Its protein product is CSVERWGGPGTEAFF.

The chain has TRBV28 and TRBJ2-5; the D gene is possibly TRBD1 (6 bases). This CDR3 has 14 residues. The V and J ends lost 5 bases and 4 bases respectively, with 14 bases between them. CDR1 is MDHEN and CDR2 is SYDVKM in the germline V gene. The CDR3 sequence: CASSRQQGPETQYF. The CDR3 nucleotides read TGTGCCAGCAGTCGTCAACAGGGCCCAGAGACCCAGTACTTC.